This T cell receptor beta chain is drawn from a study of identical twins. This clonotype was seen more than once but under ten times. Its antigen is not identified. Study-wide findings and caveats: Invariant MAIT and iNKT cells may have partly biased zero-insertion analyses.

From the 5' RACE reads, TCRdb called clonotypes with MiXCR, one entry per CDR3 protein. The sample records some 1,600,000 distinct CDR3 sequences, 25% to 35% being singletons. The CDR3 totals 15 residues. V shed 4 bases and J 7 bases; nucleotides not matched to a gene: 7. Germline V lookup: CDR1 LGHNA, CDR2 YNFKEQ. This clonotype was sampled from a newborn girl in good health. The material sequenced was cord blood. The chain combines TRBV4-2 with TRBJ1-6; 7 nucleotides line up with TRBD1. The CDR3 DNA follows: TGTGCCAGCAGCCTCCTGACAGGGAAAAATTCACCCCTCCACTTT. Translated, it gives CASSLLTGKNSPLHF.